Below, 11 T cell receptor beta chains from the same sample are listed, as sequenced in a study of shared clonotypes between healthy human individuals. Profiled with immunoSEQ multiplex PCR; TCRdb holds only in-frame clones, not every one. The data hold approximately 1.5 million clones, with approximately 98.5% observed a single time. The sequenced sample was naive CD4+ T cells sorted from blood. Sample subset: CD45RA+ positively selected. The receptors shown here come from a man aged 25-45 years in good health.

The V call is TRBV18, the J call TRBJ2-1; D perhaps matches TRBD2 (5 bases). This CDR3 comprises 15 residues. CDR1 KGHSH and CDR2 LQKENI come from the germline V gene. V lost 6 bases and J 0 bases, leaving 12 bases between the germline ends. The CDR3 protein is CASSEVPTSYNEQFF. In DNA, the CDR3 is TGTGCCAGCTCGGAGGTCCCTACCTCCTACAATGAGCAGTTCTTC.

This sequence joins TRBV14 and TRBJ2-2; 7 nucleotides agree with TRBD1. The germline V gene encodes CDR1 SGHDN and CDR2 FVKESK. V lost 6 bases and J lost 4; bases outside the gene matches: 2. The CDR3 is 13 amino acids. Here the CDR3 DNA reads TGTGCCAGCAGAGGGACAGTCACCGGGGAGCTGTTTTTT. This gives the protein CASRGTVTGELFF.

The J gene is TRBJ1-5, the V gene TRBV11-2; the D is unclear. Trimming took 5 bases from V and 3 from J, leaving 14 bases between them. Germline lookup yields CDR1 SGHAT and CDR2 FQNNGV. CDR3 length equals 15 residues. As DNA, the CDR3 is TGTGCCAGCAGCCCTCGTGGAGCTCCCAATCAGCCCCAGCATTTT. This sequence encodes CASSPRGAPNQPQHF.

The V call is TRBV7-8, the J call TRBJ1-4, with unresolved D. Germline CDR1 and CDR2: SGHVS and FQNEAQ. Between the trimmed V and J ends, which lost 1 base and 0 bases, there was a span of 9 bases. This CDR3 is 16 amino acids long. The CDR3 protein is CASSLGPLATNEKLFF. As DNA, the CDR3 is TGTGCCAGCAGCTTAGGTCCCTTAGCAACTAATGAAAAACTGTTTTTT. The full variable domain, rest sourced from reference TRBV7-8 and TRBJ1-4, is GAGVSQSPRYKVAKRGQDVALRCDPISGHVSLFWYQQALGQGPEFLTYFQNEAQLDKSGLPSDRFFAERPEGSVSTLKIQRTQQEDSAVYLCASSLGPLATNEKLFFGSGTQLSVL.

The rearrangement joins TRBV6-6 to TRBJ2-3; no definite D call. The CDR3 loop spans 14 amino acids. V was clipped by 7 bases and J by 3 bases, with 14 bases between them. The germline gives CDR1 MNHNY, CDR2 SVGAGI (reference sequence). The CDR3 reads CASTHSLSTDTQYF. DNA for the CDR3: TGTGCCAGCACCCATTCCCTAAGTACAGATACGCAGTATTTT.

CDR3 nucleotide sequence: TGTGCCAGCAGTTCCAGGGGAGGGCTAAGGCCCCAGCATTTT. Encoded protein: CASSSRGGLRPQHF. The V and J genes are TRBV27 and TRBJ1-5, with D perhaps matching TRBD1 (6 bases). CDR3 length: 14 amino acids. Germline V gives CDR1 MNHEY, CDR2 SMNVEV (reference sequence). V gave up 4 bases and J gave up 9 bases, with 16 bases separating them.

This rearrangement joins TRBV4-1 to TRBJ2-7; TRBD2 is a possible D gene (6 bases). This CDR3 region has 14 residues. V was shortened by 1 base and J by 4 bases, with 11 bases between the two germline ends. Germline CDR1 and CDR2: MGHRA and YSYEKL. The CDR3 region has the DNA TGCGCCAGCAGCCAAGCAGGGCGGGATTACGAGCAGTACTTC. It is translated as CASSQAGRDYEQYF.

The chain's CDR3 is CSVNLFKGDTEAFF. As DNA, the CDR3 is TGCAGCGTCAACCTCTTTAAGGGGGACACTGAAGCTTTCTTT. This sequence joins TRBV29-1 and TRBJ1-1; D may be TRBD1 (6 bases). Trimming took off 6 bases at V and 3 bases at J, with 17 bases between the two ends. In germline, CDR1 is SQVTM, CDR2 ANQGSEA. The CDR3 spans 14 residues.

This chain links TRBV7-2 with TRBJ2-2, with D unclear. The CDR3 runs to 15 residues. V lost 1 base and J lost 8, with 14 bases in between. In germline, CDR1 is SGHTA, CDR2 FQGNSA. This chain's CDR3 is CASSLGFANGGELFF. The DNA for the CDR3 is TGTGCCAGCAGCTTAGGTTTTGCGAACGGTGGGGAGCTGTTTTTT.

CDR3 amino acids: CASSITIGQPQHF. CDR3 nucleotides: TGTGCCAGTAGTATTACAATCGGTCAGCCCCAGCATTTT. V gene TRBV19 combines with J gene TRBJ1-5; D gene uncertain. The V end lost 3 bases, the J end lost 6 bases, and 9 bases lay between the germline ends. Germline CDR1 reads LNHDA; CDR2 reads SQIVND (reference sequence). There are 13 residues in the CDR3.

V and J are TRBV6-1 and TRBJ2-6; D perhaps matches TRBD2 (5 bases). CDR3 length: 18 residues. Germline V CDR1 and CDR2: MNHNS, SASEGT. V lost 1 base and J 0 bases, leaving 13 bases between the germline ends. The CDR3 reads CASSEVVVGSSGANVLTF. The CDR3 DNA reads as TGTGCCAGCAGTGAAGTGGTAGTAGGGAGCTCTGGGGCCAACGTCCTGACTTTC.